Listed here are 6 T cell receptor beta chains from one sample, sequenced in a study of blood T cell repertoires in COVID-19. Clones were sequenced by immunoSEQ multiplex PCR, and TCRdb holds only the in-frame ones, with some missing. This sample has more than 25,000 clones, with around 80% found just once. The specimen sequenced was peripheral blood. The receptors shown here come from a woman at least 80 years old with acute or convalescent COVID-19.

The chain carries TRBV24-1 and TRBJ2-5; no clear D gene. Trimming left V 3 bases short and J 7 bases short, with 5 bases between. Germline values: CDR1 KGHDR, CDR2 SFDVKD. The CDR3 is 11 residues long. CDR3 nucleotides: TGTGCCACCAGTGATCGGGTGACCCAGTACTTC. It codes for CATSDRVTQYF.

V and J are TRBV6-6 and TRBJ1-4; TRBD1 is a possible D gene (6 bases). This CDR3 comprises 15 residues. Trimming left V 0 bases short and J 5 bases short, with 10 bases between. Looked up from germline, CDR1 is MNHNY and CDR2 is SVGAGI (reference sequence). CDR3 loop: CASSYSGTPNEKLFF. The DNA for the CDR3 is TGTGCCAGCAGTTACTCGGGGACACCGAATGAAAAACTGTTTTTT.

The V and J genes are TRBV9 and TRBJ2-1; 10 positions agree with TRBD2. The CDR3 has 15 amino acids. V trimming: 4 bases; J trimming: 4 bases; junction bases outside the gene matches: 5. CDR1 SGDLS and CDR2 YYNGEE come from the germline V gene. The CDR3 DNA is TGTGCCAGCAGCCCGCTAGCGGGGGATTACAATGAGCAGTTCTTC. Translation gives CASSPLAGDYNEQFF.

V is TRBV5-4 and J is TRBJ2-2, with D perhaps matching TRBD2 (6 bases). CDR1 SGHNT and CDR2 YYREEE come from the germline V gene (reference sequence). V lost 0 bases, J lost 6 bases, and 9 bases lay in between. CDR3 length equals 14 residues. The CDR3 DNA sequence: TGTGCCAGCAGCTTGGTCGGGGGTTCCGGGGAGCTGTTTTTT. Translated, it gives CASSLVGGSGELFF.

The chain couples TRBV5-8 to TRBJ1-6, with 11 positions matching TRBD1. The CDR3 extends over 14 amino acids. V trimming: 5 bases; J trimming: 9 bases; junction bases outside the gene matches: 4. Germline V lookup: CDR1 SGHTS, CDR2 YDEGEE. The CDR3 reads CASSRGQGASPLHF. The CDR3 DNA follows: TGTGCCAGCAGTCGCGGACAGGGGGCTTCACCCCTCCACTTT.

The chain employs TRBV23-1 and TRBJ2-4; tentatively, D is TRBD2 (5 bases). TRBV23-1 is an ORF for which the function is uncertain. The CDR3 spans 13 residues. V was shortened by 0 bases and J by 7 bases, with 7 bases between the two germline ends. The CDR3 nucleotides read TGCGCCAGCAGTCAATCGCGGAGGAACATTCAGTACTTC. This gives the protein CASSQSRRNIQYF.